The 16 T cell receptor beta chains given below trace back to one sample, sequenced in a study of response to subunit inactivated influenza vaccine (dated by TCRdb to 2016 to 2019). The library relied on RT-PCR. The instrument was an Illumina HiSeq 2500. TCRdb reworked the public reads: Q25 trimming with fastp, MiXCR clone assembly, productive beta chains retained. All rows with the same CDR3 protein become a single entry with the most common DNA and genes. In all, the sample holds under 550,000 distinct CDR3 sequences, and approximately 7.8% of those were seen once. Approximately 14% of the sample lies in the top ten. The sample here was PBMCs from blood, taken approximately 25 months after vaccination. The receptors originated from a man aged 50 to 69 who received an inactivated influenza vaccine. Donor details come from another sample of the same person, matched by shared clones.

The V call is TRBV12-3 or TRBV12-4, the J call TRBJ2-5, with D possibly TRBD1 on 5 matching bases. Trimming removed 0 bases from V and 9 bases from J, with 14 bases in between. The CDR3 covers 14 residues. The CDR3, as DNA: TGTGCCAGCAGTTTAGCGGCCCCTACCAGGGCCCAGTACTTC. It yields the protein CASSLAAPTRAQYF.

This clonotype came up many times. The chain is built from TRBV12-3 or TRBV12-4 and TRBJ2-7; possible D gene TRBD2, 5 bases. CDR3 length: 17 amino acids. Trimming took 5 bases from V and 3 from J, leaving 23 bases between them. The CDR3 here is CASSLSPLSGSHYEQYF. CDR3 DNA sequence: TGTGCCAGCAGTCTCTCTCCTCTATCGGGGTCCCACTACGAGCAGTACTTC.

V and J are TRBV12-3 or TRBV12-4 and TRBJ2-1; D possibly corresponds to TRBD1 (6 bases). The CDR3 totals 16 residues. V lost 5 bases and J lost 1, with 15 bases in between. CDR3 sequence reads: CASSGGWGRSYNEQFF. CDR3 DNA: TGTGCCAGCAGTGGCGGCTGGGGGCGATCCTACAATGAGCAGTTCTTC.

This clonotype was counted many times. The chain couples TRBV20-1 to TRBJ1-6, with D maybe TRBD1 (6 bases). Trimming took 0 bases from V and 10 from J, leaving 16 bases between them. Germline V gene lookup returns CDR1 DFQATT and CDR2 SNEGSKA (reference sequence). The CDR3 length is 15 residues. CDR3 loop: CSARDTGQTHSPLHF. DNA of the CDR3: TGCAGTGCTAGAGATACCGGACAGACCCACTCACCCCTCCACTTT.

This clonotype was seen a few times. The chain employs TRBV10-2 and TRBJ2-2, with D perhaps TRBD1 (6 bases). Trimming cost V 5 bases and J 2 bases, with 12 bases left between them. Germline V gene data show CDR1 as WSHSY and CDR2 as SAAADI. This CDR3 contains 15 residues. CDR3 residues: CASSSYGTNTGELFF. CDR3 bases: TGCGCCAGCAGTTCCTACGGGACAAACACCGGGGAGCTGTTTTTT.

The chain is built from TRBV4-2 and TRBJ2-1; D is possibly TRBD1 or TRBD2 (5 bases each). V was shortened by 4 bases and J by 3 bases, with 13 bases between the two germline ends. Germline V gene data show CDR1 as LGHNA and CDR2 as YNFKEQ. The CDR3 loop spans 15 amino acids. In DNA, the CDR3 is TGTGCCAGCAGCCTCCACCGTGGGGGCTACAATGAGCAGTTCTTC. Translating it yields CASSLHRGGYNEQFF.

V is TRBV20-1 and J is TRBJ1-1, with 11 bases lining up with TRBD1. Looked up from germline, CDR1 is DFQATT and CDR2 is SNEGSKA (reference sequence). The CDR3 sequence is 15 residues long. V lost 1 base to trimming and J lost 4 bases; unmatched junction nucleotides: 5. CDR3 loop: CSARGPGTGGTEAFF. The CDR3 nucleotides are TGCAGTGCTAGAGGCCCCGGGACAGGGGGCACTGAAGCTTTCTTT.

This clonotype showed up just a few times. V and J are TRBV12-3 or TRBV12-4 and TRBJ1-2; TRBD1 is a possible D gene (6 bases). CDR3 length: 13 amino acids. Trimming left V 8 bases short and J 2 bases short, with 12 bases between. CDR3 coding DNA: TGTGCCAGCCGGGACATTTCAAACTATGGCTACACCTTC. It translates to CASRDISNYGYTF.

This sequence joins TRBV4-3 and TRBJ2-5, with 8 bases fitting TRBD1. Germline-derived CDR1 and CDR2 are LGHNA and YSLEER. V lost 2 bases and J lost 4; bases outside the gene matches: 3. The CDR3 is 14 amino acids. CDR3 in amino acids: CASSQYRGAETQYF. Here the CDR3 DNA reads TGCGCCAGCAGCCAATACAGGGGGGCAGAGACCCAGTACTTC.

This clonotype occurred a few times. V is TRBV28 and J is TRBJ2-4, with D possibly being TRBD2 (5 bases). CDR1 MDHEN and CDR2 SYDVKM come from the germline V gene. Trimming removed 6 bases at V and 9 bases at J, with 12 bases between. This CDR3 contains 12 residues. The CDR3 sequence is CASRQDLGIQYF. The CDR3, as DNA: TGTGCCAGCAGGCAGGACTTGGGCATTCAGTACTTC.

This chain joins TRBV3-1 and TRBJ2-5; either TRBD1 or TRBD2 may fit D (5 bases each). V was shortened by 5 bases and J by 6 bases, with 19 bases between the two germline ends. The CDR3 runs to 15 residues. From germline, CDR1 is LGHDT and CDR2 YNNKEL (reference sequence). The CDR3 coding sequence is TGTGCCAGCAGCTACGGGGCCCAACTTGGCCAGACCCAGTACTTC. Translation gives CASSYGAQLGQTQYF.

The chain employs TRBV7-2 and TRBJ1-5; no clear D gene. Germline CDR1 SGHTA, CDR2 FQGNSA. This CDR3 comprises 16 residues. Trimming cost V 5 bases and J 2 bases, with 16 bases left between them. CDR3 sequence: CASSDPLRQRNQPQHF. The CDR3 bases are TGTGCCAGCAGCGATCCCTTGCGGCAGCGCAATCAGCCCCAGCATTTT.

This clonotype was counted a few times. The rearrangement joins TRBV2 to TRBJ1-5, with 7 positions matching TRBD1. V trimming: 6 bases; J trimming: 2 bases; junction bases outside the gene matches: 4. The CDR3 runs 14 residues. Per the germline V gene, CDR1 is SNHLY and CDR2 is FYNNEI. The DNA for the CDR3 is TGTGCCAGCAGCGGACAGGCTGGCAATCAGCCCCAGCATTTT. Translating it yields CASSGQAGNQPQHF.

The V and J genes are TRBV9 and TRBJ2-1; 8 bases are shared with TRBD2. The CDR3 sequence is 16 residues long. Losses at the gene ends were 0 bases for V and 7 bases for J; bases not matched to a gene: 9. Germline V CDR1 and CDR2: SGDLS, YYNGEE. CDR3 sequence reads: CASSVGGGLAQNEQFF. The CDR3 DNA reads as TGTGCCAGCAGCGTAGGCGGCGGACTAGCTCAGAATGAGCAGTTCTTC.

The chain links TRBV6-6 to TRBJ2-7; no definite D call. Germline V gene lookup returns CDR1 MNHNY and CDR2 SVGAGI (reference sequence). With 6 bases removed from V and 6 bases from J, the gap between germline ends came to 9 bases. The CDR3 totals 11 residues. CDR3 amino acids: CASSSRLEQYF. The CDR3 DNA reads as TGTGCCAGCAGCTCCCGGCTCGAGCAGTACTTC.

This chain uses TRBV11-2 with TRBJ2-7, with a possible D match to TRBD1 (5 bases). The V and J ends lost 5 bases and 0 bases respectively, with 14 bases between them. CDR3 length: 15 amino acids. CDR1 and CDR2 (germline): SGHAT, FQNNGV. The CDR3 region is CASSQTGSLSYEQYF. DNA of the CDR3: TGTGCCAGCAGCCAAACAGGTTCGCTCTCCTACGAGCAGTACTTC.